This T cell receptor (beta chain) was captured in a study of T cells in Graves' hyperthyroidism and ophthalmopathy (dated by TCRdb to the late 2010s). Notes on the research overall: Peripheral blood was collected at initial diagnosis, before any treatment. TCR V-J signatures able to tell the groups apart were searched for in a discovery cohort of around 95 patients, of whom about 40 had Graves' ophthalmopathy and 57 had stable Graves' hyperthyroidism. Following sampling, methimazole starting at 30 mg daily was given to hyperthyroidism patients, and high-dose intravenous methylprednisolone was given to ophthalmopathy patients. The roughly 90 discovery patients were divided at random into training and test sets in a 7:3 ratio. In addition, the study compared T-cell repertoires in thyroid tissue and in blood from 6 or 7 Graves' hyperthyroidism patients. Prospective prediction of ophthalmopathy was tested in an independent validation cohort of 18 to 20 hyperthyroidism patients and 17 patients who later progressed to ophthalmopathy. According to the paper, TCR Vbeta CDR3 sequencing was carried out on 135 peripheral blood samples, which came from around 43 ophthalmopathy, under 80 hyperthyroidism and approximately 17 progressor patients. The research as a whole found: A model built on a 13 V-J signature distinguished ophthalmopathy from stable hyperthyroidism, reaching over 85% sensitivity and approximately 81% specificity in cross-validation and 80%/75% in testing. No statistical method was used to fix the sample size in advance, and group allocation was not hidden from the investigators. Most expanded thyroid clonotypes (frequency above 0.001) were also detected in blood, suggesting blood repertoires may reflect thyroid immune responses. During validation, the model predicted progression to ophthalmopathy a median of roughly six months ahead of onset, with approximately 70% sensitivity and roughly 72% specificity.

Stable Graves' hyperthyroidism was defined as no progression to ophthalmopathy during 18 months of follow-up. The hyperthyroidism patients were between 18 and 65 years old and newly diagnosed, with a disease duration of less than 2 months. Exclusion was applied to patients with uncontrolled infections, other autoimmune diseases, pregnancy or lactation. Diagnoses were based on clinical symptoms, serum thyroxine and TRAb, thyroid ultrasound and orbital computed tomography. Ficoll-Paque density gradient centrifugation was used to isolate PBMCs from approximately 11 ml of fresh peripheral blood. Trizol reagent was used to extract total RNA, and RNA quality was then checked on an Agilent 2100 Bioanalyzer. The TCR beta CDR3 regions were amplified from the RNA transcripts. A first-round RT-PCR of the TCR CDR3 used the HTBI primer set with the Qiagen OneStep RT-PCR kit. Libraries were constructed in a second round of multiplex PCR, after which size selection and purification were performed. Paired-end sequencing of the libraries was performed with 100 bp reads on an Illumina HiSeq2000. The study's processing was this. SOAPnuke was used to process the raw data, with reads discarded if the reads contained adapters or uncalled bases, had a mean Phred below 15, or lacked an exact constant-primer or identifier match. COPE v1.2.5 was used to merge the high-quality paired reads, and each unique nucleotide sequence was defined as a clonotype. MiTCR v1.1 was used to align clonotypes to the IMGT TRBV, TRBD and TRBJ reference segments. The analysis was restricted to V-J combinations with a frequency above 0.0001, which together covered 99.2% of the repertoires. The TCS score was defined as the ratio of F50 (clonal expansion) to E x V (chaos), calculated using BLOSUM62-based TCRdist between CDR3 peptides within each V-J. Welch's t-statistics and random forest reduced just over 500 V-J features to about 12, which were used in a naive Bayes classifier (R e1071). Starting from the raw public reads, TCRdb applied fastp trimming at Q25, assembled clones with MiXCR and retained in-frame beta chains. CDR3 protein sequences are deduplicated, and each keeps its most common genes and DNA. It is TCRdb's table, rather than the study itself, that gives the V and J calls and clone size. The sample data list hundreds of thousands of distinct CDR3 sequences, and around 13% of these were observed just once. Clones ranked in the top ten supply about 9.4% of the sample.

Trimmed from V: 1 base; trimmed from J: 9 bases; junction bases lacking a gene match: 11. From the cysteine up to the phenylalanine, the CDR3 has a length of 17 residues. The CDR3 DNA has 51 bases and is translated from base 1. CDR1 LGHNA and CDR2 YSLEER are derived from the germline V gene. With respect to this clonotype: Its antigen specificity is not known. One base away there is no much larger clone; base qualities are not given.

The TCR sequence derives from a woman aged 18-30 years with Graves' hyperthyroidism. The specimen sequenced was blood. The sequence joins TRBV4-3 to TRBJ1-6, and 8 junctional nucleotides match TRBD1. The CDR3 is CASSQGVFQGASSPLHF. The DNA reads TGCGCCAGCAGCCAAGGGGTTTTTCAGGGGGCTAGTTCACCCCTCCACTTT.